What follows are 9 T cell receptor beta chains derived from one specimen sequenced in a study of Ad26.COV2.S vaccination and SARS-CoV-2 variants. TCRdb's copy holds only in-frame clones and misses some; the assay was immunoSEQ multiplex PCR. The repertoire holds more than 300,000 clones, around 89% seen once, with approximately 5% in the top ten. Regarding treatment: roughly 18 received Ad26.COV2.S at low or high dose, single or two shots; a few received placebo; per-sample allocation not given. Specimen acquisition occurred on day 63 following the initial vaccine or placebo injection. Sequenced material: peripheral blood, taken in a trial of Ad26.COV2.S vaccine versus placebo. Receptors originate from a person aged 18 to 65 who received the Ad26.COV2.S COVID-19 vaccine or a placebo.

The CDR3 DNA follows: TGTGCCAGCAGCACGCCGAACAGGGGAGCTGAAGCTTTCTTT. Translated, it gives CASSTPNRGAEAFF. The V gene is TRBV13, the J gene TRBJ1-1; 7 bases are a match to TRBD1. V dropped 5 bases and J dropped 6; count of bases not matched to a gene: 9. The germline CDR1 and CDR2 sequences are PRHDT and FYEKMQ (reference sequence). The length of the CDR3 is 14 residues.

The chain employs TRBV4-2 and TRBJ2-7, with a possible D match to TRBD2 (5 bases). Germline V gene data show CDR1 as LGHNA and CDR2 as YNFKEQ. V gave up 0 bases and J gave up 7 bases, with 10 bases separating them. The length of the CDR3 is 13 residues. The CDR3 nucleotides are TGTGCCAGCAGCCAAGAAAGGCCGGGGGAGCAGTACTTC. Its protein product is CASSQERPGEQYF.

The chain uses TRBV20-1 and TRBJ2-7; no firm D call. The V end lost 5 bases, the J end lost 6 bases, and 11 bases lay between the germline ends. CDR1 and CDR2 (germline): DFQATT, SNEGSKA (reference sequence). The length of the CDR3 is 11 residues. The CDR3 DNA reads TGCAGTGCTCTATTCCTCTCCGAGCAGTACTTC. Its translation is CSALFLSEQYF.

The J gene is TRBJ1-6, the V gene TRBV5-4; D gene uncertain. V was cut by 3 bases and J by 4 bases, with 11 bases left in between. CDR3 length: 15 residues. Germline CDR1 and CDR2: SGHNT and YYREEE (reference sequence). CDR3 residues: CASSSQGSYNSPLHF. DNA of the CDR3: TGTGCCAGCAGCTCCCAAGGATCTTATAATTCACCCCTCCACTTT. Full variable domain (rest looked up from reference TRBV5-4 and TRBJ1-6): ETGVTQSPTHLIKTRGQQVTLRCSSQSGHNTVSWYQQALGQGPQFIFQYYREEENGRGNFPPRFSGLQFPNYSSELNVNALELDDSALYLCASSSQGSYNSPLHFGNGTRLTVT.

The rearrangement links TRBV6-5 to TRBJ1-4; D not resolved. The CDR3 totals 14 residues. Germline-derived CDR1 and CDR2 are MNHEY and SVGAGI. The V and J ends lost 6 bases and 0 bases respectively, with 8 bases between them. DNA for the CDR3: TGTGCCAGCAGGGCGACAACAACTAATGAAAAACTGTTTTTT. Its protein is CASRATTTNEKLFF.

V usage is TRBV28 and J usage is TRBJ2-3; the match to TRBD2 covers 9 bases. This CDR3 has 15 amino acids. V shed 6 bases and J 0 bases; nucleotides not matched to a gene: 4. CDR1 is MDHEN, CDR2 SYDVKM, per germline. The CDR3 here is CASRDTSGSTDTQYF. The CDR3 nucleotides read TGTGCCAGCAGAGATACTAGCGGGAGCACAGATACGCAGTATTTT.

The chain has TRBV19 and TRBJ2-1; 8 bases fit TRBD2. The CDR3 spans 16 residues. The junction had 6 bases not matched to a gene; V was cut back by 5 bases and J by 0 bases. Germline CDR1 and CDR2: LNHDA and SQIVND (reference sequence). The CDR3 coding sequence is TGTGCCAGTAGTCCCCTAGCGGGTTTCTCCTACAATGAGCAGTTCTTC. Translating gives CASSPLAGFSYNEQFF.

The count of this clone is one. This sample also contains other DNA sequences that code for the same CDR3. The V gene is TRBV7-9, the J gene TRBJ2-7; possible D gene TRBD1, 5 bases. V lost 2 bases and J lost 1, with 9 bases in between. This CDR3 is built from 14 residues. CDR1 SEHNR and CDR2 FQNEAQ come from the germline V gene (reference sequence). CDR3 in DNA: TGTGCCAGCAGCTTACAGGGAACATCCTACGAGCAGTACTTC. This translates into CASSLQGTSYEQYF.

The chain is built from TRBV7-8 and TRBJ2-2; D remains unclear. V was shortened by 3 bases and J by 4 bases, with 6 bases between the two germline ends. The CDR3 is 13 amino acids. CDR1 is SGHVS, CDR2 FQNEAQ, per germline. In DNA, the CDR3 is TGTGCCAGCAGCTTTATAATCACCGGGGAGCTGTTTTTT. It translates to CASSFIITGELFF.